The clone carrying this T cell receptor (beta chain) came up a few times. The antigen remains unidentified. The sample originates from a study of cytotoxic CD8 clonotypes in ibrutinib-treated CLL. Study in general: The group held 11 relapsed/refractory and roughly 15 treatment-naive patients, with under 18 IGHV unmutated.

Study results and limitations: Public clonotypes showed up rarely, and on treatment they shrank or held steady.

This table comes from immunoSEQ multiplex PCR, and its TCRdb copy is limited to in-frame clones, with some not included. This table has fewer than 400,000 clones, 67% appearing once. The sequence was obtained from a human donor with chronic lymphocytic leukemia. Source: PBMCs, taken after 36 months of ibrutinib treatment.

As DNA, the CDR3 is TGCAGCGGGGGGGGACAGTCCCCAGGCTACACCTTC. It translates to CSGGGQSPGYTF. V is TRBV29-1 and J is TRBJ1-2; 7 bases fit TRBD1. The V gene end was trimmed by 7 bases and the J gene end by 8 bases; junction bases not matched to a gene: 10. CDR1 SQVTM and CDR2 ANQGSEA come from the germline V gene. CDR3 length equals 12 residues. The complete variable domain, with remaining parts taken from reference TRBV29-1 and TRBJ1-2, reads SAVISQKPSRDICQRGTSLTIQCQVDSQVTMMFWYRQQPGQSLTLIATANQGSEATYESGFVIDKFPISRPNLTFSTLTVSNMSPEDSSIYLCSGGGQSPGYTFGSGTRLTVV.